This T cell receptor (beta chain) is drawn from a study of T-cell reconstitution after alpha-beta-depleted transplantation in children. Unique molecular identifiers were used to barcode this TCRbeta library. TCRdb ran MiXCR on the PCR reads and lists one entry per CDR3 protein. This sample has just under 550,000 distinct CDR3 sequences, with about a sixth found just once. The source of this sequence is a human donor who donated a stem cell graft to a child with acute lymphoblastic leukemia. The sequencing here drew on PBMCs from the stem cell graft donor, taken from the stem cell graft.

CDR3 in DNA: TGCGCCAGCAGCCAATGGACGGGTGGCAGGGATCCCGGGGAGCTGTTTTTT. This codes for CASSQWTGGRDPGELFF. J is TRBJ2-2 and V is TRBV5-1; maybe TRBD1 (5 bases). The V end lost 4 bases, the J end lost 6 bases, and 22 bases lay between the germline ends. Germline V gene sequence: CDR1 SGHRS, CDR2 YFSETQ. The length of the CDR3 is 17 residues.